The 16 T cell receptor beta chains listed next were all sequenced from one sample in a study of T-cell memory formation after mild COVID-19. TCRdb independently ran MiXCR on the 5' RACE reads; one entry per CDR3 protein. This table has about 300,000 distinct CDR3 sequences, roughly a fifth appearing once. The specimen sequenced was PBMCs or a T cell subset sorted from them (not recorded which). The receptors were gathered from a man aged 18 to 29 who had mild COVID-19 (a few samples of this study predate the infection). Cell type and time point are not known.

To note about this clonotype: A junction end diverges from the germline sequence, so it may reflect a read error. This rearrangement joins TRBV2 to TRBJ1-2; TRBD1 might be the D (5 bases). This CDR3 has 14 amino acids. The V gene's germline CDR1 is SNHLY and CDR2 FYNNEI. The CDR3 DNA sequence: TGTGCCAGCACCATGTCCCGGGGGGACTATGGCTGCACCTTC. This encodes CASTMSRGDYGCTF. The whole variable domain, filled in from reference TRBV2 and TRBJ1-2, reads EPEVTQTPSHQVTQMGQEVILRCVPISNHLYFYWYRQILGQKVEFLVSFYNNEISEKSEIFDDQFSVERPDGSNFTLKIRSTKLEDSAMYFCASTMSRGDYGCTFGSGTRLTVV.

This clonotype was found a few times. The chain uses TRBV12-3 or TRBV12-4 and TRBJ1-1; D gene ambiguous. The length of the CDR3 is 14 residues. Trimming cost V 1 base and J 4 bases, with 10 bases left between them. The CDR3 loop reads CASSLEEGFTEAFF. The CDR3 DNA sequence: TGTGCCAGCAGTTTAGAAGAAGGGTTCACTGAAGCTTTCTTT.

This clonotype was counted only a few times. The V gene is TRBV5-1, the J gene TRBJ2-5, with a tentative D call TRBD1 (7 bases). Germline assignment: CDR1 SGHRS and CDR2 YFSETQ. The V and J ends lost 2 bases and 2 bases respectively, with 13 bases between them. CDR3 length: 15 amino acids. The CDR3 region has the DNA TGCGCCAGCAGCTTCAGGGGGGCCGGGCAAGAGACCCAGTACTTC. It is translated as CASSFRGAGQETQYF.

A few counts support this clonotype. V and J are TRBV7-2 and TRBJ1-3; 7 bases agree with TRBD1. The CDR3 sequence is 16 residues long. Losses at the gene ends were 1 base for V and 4 bases for J; bases not matched to a gene: 7. The germline gives CDR1 SGHTA, CDR2 FQGNSA. CDR3 bases: TGTGCCAGCAGCTTAGACGTCCCGGGACAGGGAAACACCATATATTTT. Translated: CASSLDVPGQGNTIYF.

The chain combines TRBV4-3 with TRBJ2-5; possible D gene TRBD2, 6 bases. Germline values: CDR1 LGHNA, CDR2 YSLEER. Trimming shortened V by 4 bases and J by 6 bases, and 18 bases separated the two germline ends. The CDR3 length is 15 residues. In nucleotides, the CDR3 is TGCGCCAGCAGCCGCCTCGCGGGGTCCGGGCAGACCCAGTACTTC. It yields the protein CASSRLAGSGQTQYF.

This sequence joins TRBV19 and TRBJ2-1; D not resolved. Germline-derived CDR1 and CDR2 are LNHDA and SQIVND (reference sequence). The CDR3 contains 11 residues. The V and J ends lost 5 bases and 8 bases respectively, with 7 bases between them. In nucleotides, the CDR3 is TGTGCCAGTAGTTCCCGTGATGAGCAGTTCTTC. Protein: CASSSRDEQFF.

The V and J genes are TRBV4-3 and TRBJ2-3; perhaps TRBD1 as D (5 bases). CDR1 and CDR2 (germline): LGHNA, YSLEER. V was cut by 0 bases and J by 10 bases, with 11 bases left in between. The CDR3 sequence is 13 residues long. The CDR3 DNA is TGCGCCAGCAGCCAAGAGGGGCCAGTCCCGCAGTATTTT. The encoded protein is CASSQEGPVPQYF.

The V call is TRBV20-1, the J call TRBJ2-1, with a possible D match to TRBD1 (5 bases). This CDR3 comprises 16 residues. CDR1 is DFQATT, CDR2 SNEGSKA, per germline (reference sequence). The V and J ends lost 1 base and 0 bases respectively, with 13 bases between them. The CDR3: CSARAWQGSSYNEQFF. The CDR3 bases are TGCAGTGCTAGAGCTTGGCAGGGCTCCTCCTACAATGAGCAGTTCTTC.

The rearrangement uses TRBV5-1 and TRBJ2-5; TRBD2 matches 8 bases. Germline CDR1 reads SGHRS; CDR2 reads YFSETQ. Trimming took 4 bases from V and 5 from J; bases not matched to a gene: 10. The CDR3 contains 15 residues. In nucleotides, the CDR3 is TGCGCCAGCAGCCAGCTCGGGGGGGGCCCGGAGACCCAGTACTTC. Translating it yields CASSQLGGGPETQYF.

V usage is TRBV5-1 and J usage is TRBJ2-3; 12 nucleotides line up with TRBD2. The length of the CDR3 is 18 residues. CDR1 is SGHRS, CDR2 YFSETQ, per germline. Trimming at V came to 4 bases and at J to 0 bases, leaving 9 bases not matched to a gene. The CDR3, as DNA: TGCGCCAGCAGCCCGGGACTAGCGGGCAGAACTAGCACAGATACGCAGTATTTT. Translated: CASSPGLAGRTSTDTQYF.

In this sample, this clonotype turned up many times. V is TRBV6-5 and J is TRBJ2-3; unclear D gene. V was shortened by 6 bases and J by 4 bases, with 11 bases between the two germline ends. Germline CDR1 and CDR2: MNHEY and SVGAGI. This CDR3 comprises 13 residues. CDR3 DNA sequence: TGTGCCAGCAGCCTCCTGTTCGCAGATACGCAGTATTTT. Protein product: CASSLLFADTQYF.

There are many counts of this clonotype. The chain links TRBV5-1 to TRBJ2-2, with D tentatively TRBD1 or TRBD2 (5 bases each). The CDR3 totals 14 residues. Trimming removed 3 bases from V and 4 bases from J, with 10 bases in between. Germline CDR1 is SGHRS and CDR2 is YFSETQ. As DNA, the CDR3 is TGCGCCAGCAGCTCAGGGACGACCACCGGGGAGCTGTTTTTT. Amino acid sequence: CASSSGTTTGELFF. Complete variable domain (other parts from reference TRBV5-1 and TRBJ2-2): KAGVTQTPRYLIKTRGQQVTLSCSPISGHRSVSWYQQTPGQGLQFLFEYFSETQRNKGNFPGRFSGRQFSNSRSEMNVSTLELGDSALYLCASSSGTTTGELFFGEGSRLTVL.

This clonotype was counted between two and nine times. The chain couples TRBV9 to TRBJ2-3; D ambiguous. CDR3 size: 15 residues. V was trimmed by 2 bases and J by 0 bases, leaving 10 bases between them. CDR1 SGDLS and CDR2 YYNGEE come from the germline V gene. CDR3 protein: CASSVRRRSTDTQYF. For the CDR3, the DNA is TGTGCCAGCAGCGTTAGGCGGCGAAGCACAGATACGCAGTATTTT.

Here the CDR3 DNA reads TGTGCCATGGCGCAGGGCTGGACTAATGAAAAACTGTTTTTT. Residues: CAMAQGWTNEKLFF. This chain uses TRBV2 with TRBJ1-4, with D possibly TRBD1 on 5 matching bases. Trimming took off 10 bases at V and 2 bases at J, with 14 bases between the two ends. The length of the CDR3 is 14 residues. The V gene's germline CDR1 is SNHLY and CDR2 FYNNEI.

V gene TRBV3-1 combines with J gene TRBJ1-2; no clear D. Germline V lookup: CDR1 LGHDT, CDR2 YNNKEL (reference sequence). CDR3 length: 16 amino acids. V shed 4 bases and J shed 6 bases, with 21 bases lying between them. The CDR3 sequence: CASSRWTDNQVHGYTF. CDR3 bases: TGTGCCAGCAGCCGTTGGACCGATAATCAGGTGCATGGCTACACCTTC.

A remark on this clonotype: Since the CDR3 does not end with the conserved phenylalanine or tryptophan, this likely comes from a read error. No DNA is shown, since the ends of the CDR3 on it are uncertain; the CDR3 is the one TCRdb lists. The V gene is TRBV7-9, the J gene TRBJ2-7; no check of the table's D call, TRBD2, against the DNA was made. Germline V gene sequence: CDR1 SEHNR, CDR2 FQNEAQ (reference sequence). With termini counted, the CDR3 has 12 amino acids. CDR3: CASSLDPGLARA.